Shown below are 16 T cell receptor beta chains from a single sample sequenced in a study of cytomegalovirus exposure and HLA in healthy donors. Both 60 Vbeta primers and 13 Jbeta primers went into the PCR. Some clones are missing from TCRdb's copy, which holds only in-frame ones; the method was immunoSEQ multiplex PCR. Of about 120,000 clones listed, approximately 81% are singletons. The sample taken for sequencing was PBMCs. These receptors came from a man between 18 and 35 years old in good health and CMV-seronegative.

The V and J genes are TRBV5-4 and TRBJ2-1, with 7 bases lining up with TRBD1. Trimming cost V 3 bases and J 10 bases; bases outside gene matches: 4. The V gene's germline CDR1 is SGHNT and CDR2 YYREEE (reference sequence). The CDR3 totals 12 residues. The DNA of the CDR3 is TGTGCCAGCAGCTATACAGGGGTAGAGCAGTTCTTC. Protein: CASSYTGVEQFF.

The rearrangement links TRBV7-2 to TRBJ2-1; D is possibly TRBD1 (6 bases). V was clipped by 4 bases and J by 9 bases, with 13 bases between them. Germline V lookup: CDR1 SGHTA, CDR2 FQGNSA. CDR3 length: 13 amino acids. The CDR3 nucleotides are TGTGCCAGCAGCTATTCGGACAGACGTGAGCAGTTCTTC. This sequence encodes CASSYSDRREQFF.

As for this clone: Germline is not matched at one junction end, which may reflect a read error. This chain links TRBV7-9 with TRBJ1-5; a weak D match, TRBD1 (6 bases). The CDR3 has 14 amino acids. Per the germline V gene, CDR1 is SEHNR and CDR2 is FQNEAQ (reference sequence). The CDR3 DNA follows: TGTTCCAGCAGCTCTAGCCCAGGGGATCAGCCCCAGCATTTT. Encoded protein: CSSSSSPGDQPQHF.

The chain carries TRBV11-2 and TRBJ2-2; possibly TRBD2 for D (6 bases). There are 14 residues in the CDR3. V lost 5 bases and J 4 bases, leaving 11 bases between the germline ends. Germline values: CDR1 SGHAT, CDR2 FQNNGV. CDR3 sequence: CASSRQGGTGELFF. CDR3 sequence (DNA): TGTGCCAGCAGCCGTCAGGGAGGCACCGGGGAGCTGTTTTTT.

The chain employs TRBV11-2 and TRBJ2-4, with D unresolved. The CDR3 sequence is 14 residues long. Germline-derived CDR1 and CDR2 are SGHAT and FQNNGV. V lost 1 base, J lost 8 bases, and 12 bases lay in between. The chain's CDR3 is CASSLGPSEDIQYF. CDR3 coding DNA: TGTGCCAGCAGCTTAGGGCCCTCTGAGGACATTCAGTACTTC. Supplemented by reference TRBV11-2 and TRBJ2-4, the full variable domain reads EAGVAQSPRYKIIEKRQSVAFWCNPISGHATLYWYQQILGQGPKLLIQFQNNGVVDDSQLPKDRFSAERLKGVDSTLKIQPAKLEDSAVYLCASSLGPSEDIQYFGAGTRLSVL.

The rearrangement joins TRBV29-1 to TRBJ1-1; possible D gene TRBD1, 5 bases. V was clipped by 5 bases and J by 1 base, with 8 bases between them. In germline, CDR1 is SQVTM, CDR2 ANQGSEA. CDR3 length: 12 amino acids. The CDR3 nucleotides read TGCAGCGTTCCACAGGAGAACACTGAAGCTTTCTTT. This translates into CSVPQENTEAFF.

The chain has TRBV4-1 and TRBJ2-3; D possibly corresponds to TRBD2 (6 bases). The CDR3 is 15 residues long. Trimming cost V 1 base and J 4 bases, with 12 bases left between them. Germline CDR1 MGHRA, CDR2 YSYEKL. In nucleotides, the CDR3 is TGCGCCAGCAGCCAAGCGGGAGTGATCCCAGATACGCAGTATTTT. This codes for CASSQAGVIPDTQYF.

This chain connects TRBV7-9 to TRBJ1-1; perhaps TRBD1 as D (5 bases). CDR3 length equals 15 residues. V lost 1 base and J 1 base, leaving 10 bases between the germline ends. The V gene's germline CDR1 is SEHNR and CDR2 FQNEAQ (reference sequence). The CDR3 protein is CASSLVGLRNTEAFF. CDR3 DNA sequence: TGTGCCAGCAGCTTAGTGGGACTACGGAACACTGAAGCTTTCTTT.

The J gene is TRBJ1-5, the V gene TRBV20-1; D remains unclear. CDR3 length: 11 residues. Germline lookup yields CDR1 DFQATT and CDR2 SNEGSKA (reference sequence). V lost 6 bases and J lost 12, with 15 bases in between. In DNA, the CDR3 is TGCAGTGCACTCGGACCCGGGGACCAGCATTTT. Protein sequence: CSALGPGDQHF.

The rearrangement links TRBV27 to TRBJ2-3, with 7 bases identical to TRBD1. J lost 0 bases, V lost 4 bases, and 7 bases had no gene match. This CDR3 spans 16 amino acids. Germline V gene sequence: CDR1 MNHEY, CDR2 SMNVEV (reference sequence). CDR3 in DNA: TGTGCCAGCAGTTCAAACAGGGGCCCTAGCACAGATACGCAGTATTTT. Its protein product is CASSSNRGPSTDTQYF.

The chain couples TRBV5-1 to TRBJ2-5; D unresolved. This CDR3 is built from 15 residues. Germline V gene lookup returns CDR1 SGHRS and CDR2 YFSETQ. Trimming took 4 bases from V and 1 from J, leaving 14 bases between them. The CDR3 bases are TGCGCCAGCAGCATCCAAGACATGGCCCAAGAGACCCAGTACTTC. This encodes CASSIQDMAQETQYF.

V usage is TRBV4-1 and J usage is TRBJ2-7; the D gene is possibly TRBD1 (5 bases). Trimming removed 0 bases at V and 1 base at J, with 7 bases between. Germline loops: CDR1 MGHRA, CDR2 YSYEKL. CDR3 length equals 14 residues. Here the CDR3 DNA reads TGCGCCAGCAGCCAAGACAGGGCTTCCTACGAGCAGTACGTC. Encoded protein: CASSQDRASYEQYV.

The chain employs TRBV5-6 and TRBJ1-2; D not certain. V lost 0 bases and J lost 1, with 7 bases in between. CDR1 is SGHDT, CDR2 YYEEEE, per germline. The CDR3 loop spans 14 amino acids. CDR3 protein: CASSLDRDNYGYTF. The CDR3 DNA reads TGTGCCAGCAGCTTGGACAGAGATAACTATGGCTACACCTTC.

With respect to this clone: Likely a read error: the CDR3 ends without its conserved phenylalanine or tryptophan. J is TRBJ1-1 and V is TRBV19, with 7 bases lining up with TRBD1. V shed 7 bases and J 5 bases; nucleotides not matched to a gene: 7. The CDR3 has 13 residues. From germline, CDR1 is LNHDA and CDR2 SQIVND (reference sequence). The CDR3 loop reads CASISGGRTEAFL. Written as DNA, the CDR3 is TGTGCCAGTATTTCAGGGGGTAGGACTGAAGCTTTCCTT.

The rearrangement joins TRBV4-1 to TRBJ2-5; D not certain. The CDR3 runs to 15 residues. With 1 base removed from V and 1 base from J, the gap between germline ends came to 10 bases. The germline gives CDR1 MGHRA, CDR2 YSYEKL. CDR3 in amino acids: CASSQGRASQETQYF. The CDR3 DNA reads TGCGCCAGCAGCCAAGGTCGAGCATCCCAAGAGACCCAGTACTTC.

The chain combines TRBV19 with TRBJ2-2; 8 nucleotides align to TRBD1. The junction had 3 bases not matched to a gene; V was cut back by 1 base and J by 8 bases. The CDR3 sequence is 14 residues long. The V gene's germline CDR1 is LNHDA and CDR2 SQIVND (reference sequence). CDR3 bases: TGTGCCAGTAGTATAGGGACAGGGTTTGGGGAGCTGTTTTTT. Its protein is CASSIGTGFGELFF.